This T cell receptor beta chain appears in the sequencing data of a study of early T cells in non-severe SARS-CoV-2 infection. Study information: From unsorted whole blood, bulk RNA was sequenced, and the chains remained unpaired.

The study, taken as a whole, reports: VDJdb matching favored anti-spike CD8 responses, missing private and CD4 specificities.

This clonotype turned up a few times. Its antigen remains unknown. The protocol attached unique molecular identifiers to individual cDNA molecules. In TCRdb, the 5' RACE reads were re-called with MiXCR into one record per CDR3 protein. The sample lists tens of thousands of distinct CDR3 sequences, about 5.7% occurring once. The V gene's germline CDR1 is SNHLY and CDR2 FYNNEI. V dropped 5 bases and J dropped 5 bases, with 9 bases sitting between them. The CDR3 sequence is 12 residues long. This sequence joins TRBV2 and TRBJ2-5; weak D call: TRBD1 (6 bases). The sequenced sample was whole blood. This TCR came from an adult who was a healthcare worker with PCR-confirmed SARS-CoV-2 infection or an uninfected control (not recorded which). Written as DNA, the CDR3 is TGTGCCAGCAGTTGGGGGCGGGAGACCCAGTACTTC. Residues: CASSWGRETQYF.